The rows below give T cell receptor beta chains drawn from one sample of a study of shared clonotypes between healthy human individuals. The data were produced by immunoSEQ multiplex PCR, yet TCRdb's version contains in-frame clones alone and is incomplete. The sample gives 450,000 to 500,000 clones, 65% to 85% of which show up once; over 9.5% is in the top ten. The sequencing input was PBMCs. Receptors originate from a woman aged 40 to 50 in good health. Some clones in this sample may be carry-over from other donors' samples. Each CDR3 is given with its conserved first and last residue. D genes are given only for firm matches. Rows may omit the clone size; those that give it use once, few, many or a size class.

d_call	v_call	clone_size	j_call	cdr3_aa	cdr3_nt
TRBD2	TRBV5-6	-	TRBJ2-1	CASSDRGTSALNEQFF	TGTGCCAGCAGCGACCGGGGGACTAGCGCTCTTAATGAGCAGTTCTTC
TRBD1	TRBV28	once	TRBJ2-2	CASTDRGQGGNTGELFF	TGTGCCAGCACCGACCGGGGACAGGGGGGGAACACCGGGGAGCTGTTTTTT
-	TRBV30	-	TRBJ1-6	CAWRGPVRHSPLHF	TGTGCCTGGAGGGGCCCCGTACGGCATTCACCCCTCCACTTT
-	TRBV6-1	-	TRBJ2-7	CASSADSPYEQYF	TGTGCCAGCAGTGCCGACAGTCCCTACGAGCAGTACTTC
TRBD2	TRBV4-1	-	TRBJ2-3	CASSQDESGTRTDTQYF	TGCGCCAGCAGCCAAGATGAGAGCGGGACTCGAACAGATACGCAGTATTTT
-	TRBV7-8	-	TRBJ1-1	CASSLAIGGNTEAFF	TGTGCCAGCAGCTTAGCGATCGGGGGGAACACTGAAGCTTTCTTT
TRBD2	TRBV25-1	-	TRBJ2-7	CASSEYGASGGGEQYF	TGTGCCAGCAGTGAATACGGGGCTAGCGGGGGAGGCGAGCAGTACTTC
TRBD1	TRBV5-1	-	TRBJ1-3	CASSAATGSGNTIYF	TGCGCCAGCAGCGCGGCGACAGGGTCAGGAAACACCATATATTTT
-	TRBV7-3	-	TRBJ2-1	CASSLTATRNEQFF	TGTGCCAGCAGCTTAACGGCGACTAGGAATGAGCAGTTCTTC
TRBD1	TRBV7-8	few	TRBJ1-5	CASSSPRTGYDQPQHF	TGTGCCAGCAGCTCTCCGCGGACAGGGTACGATCAGCCCCAGCATTTT
TRBD1	TRBV19	-	TRBJ2-2	CASTRGGTGGTGELFF	TGTGCCAGTACCCGTGGGGGGACAGGGGGAACCGGGGAGCTGTTTTTT
TRBD2	TRBV5-6	once	TRBJ2-1	CASSLEREGEQFF	TGTGCCAGCAGCTTGGAGCGGGAGGGGGAGCAGTTCTTC
-	TRBV7-8	many	TRBJ1-3	CASSQEGHGNTIYF	TGTGCCAGCAGCCAGGAGGGACATGGAAACACCATATATTTT
-	TRBV15	few	TRBJ2-4	CATLKSGAKNIQYF	TGTGCCACGCTAAAAAGCGGAGCCAAAAACATTCAGTACTTC
-	TRBV5-6	few	TRBJ2-3	CASSFSRGFTDTQYF	TGTGCCAGCAGCTTCTCCCGGGGGTTCACAGATACGCAGTATTTT
-	TRBV4-3	-	TRBJ2-7	CASSQDRQGGFYEQYF	TGCGCCAGCAGCCAAGATCGACAGGGAGGTTTTTACGAGCAGTACTTC
TRBD1	TRBV5-1	-	TRBJ2-7	CASSTTGKPYEQYF	TGCGCCAGCAGCACGACAGGGAAGCCCTACGAGCAGTACTTC
-	TRBV28	once	TRBJ1-5	CASSSDSRANQPQHF	TGTGCCAGCAGTTCGGACTCCAGGGCCAATCAGCCCCAGCATTTT
TRBD1	TRBV28	-	TRBJ2-2	CASSFRTGGAGNTGELFF	TGTGCCAGCAGTTTCCGGACAGGGGGCGCAGGGAACACCGGGGAGCTGTTTTTT
-	TRBV4-1	-	TRBJ2-2	CASSRGVNANTGELFF	TGCGCCAGCAGCCGTGGGGTAAACGCGAACACCGGGGAGCTGTTTTTT
-	TRBV30	-	TRBJ2-1	CASSGRLSYNEQFF	TGTGCCTCATCAGGGAGGTTAAGCTACAATGAGCAGTTCTTC
-	TRBV7-2	-	TRBJ2-7	CASSPLPGLYEQYF	TGTGCCAGCAGCCCCCTCCCCGGCCTCTACGAGCAGTACTTC